Shown below are 11 T cell receptor beta chains from a single sample sequenced in a study of blood T cell repertoires in COVID-19 (dated by TCRdb to the early 2020s). Libraries were made using the immunoSEQ multiplex PCR assay. TCRdb mirrors the immuneACCESS table, restricted to in-frame sequences. Some clones are absent from its copies; in checked studies, under half trace to an unresolved V gene, and the reason for the others is unknown. Within this sample are approximately 230,000 clones, with 70% to 85% of them counted one time only. Jointly, the top ten make up 4.9% of the sample. Material for sequencing was peripheral blood. These receptors were taken from a woman of 80 years or more with active or convalescent COVID-19.

V is TRBV19 and J is TRBJ1-2, with TRBD1 identical over 9 bases. The CDR3 is made up of 16 amino acids. Per germline, CDR1 LNHDA and CDR2 SQIVND (reference sequence). With V trimmed by 4 bases and J by 0 bases, 6 bases remained unmatched. In nucleotides, the CDR3 is TGTGCCAGTAGTAAGGGACAGGGAATATCTAACTATGGCTACACCTTC. It specifies CASSKGQGISNYGYTF.

The chain combines TRBV18 with TRBJ1-3; 7 nucleotides align to TRBD1. CDR1 and CDR2 (germline): KGHSH, LQKENI. V trimming: 4 bases; J trimming: 5 bases; junction bases outside the gene matches: 2. CDR3 length: 13 residues. The CDR3, as DNA: TGTGCCAGCTCACGGGACAGCCGAAACACCATATATTTT. The encoded protein is CASSRDSRNTIYF.

This clone has a handful of counts. The J gene is TRBJ1-2, the V gene TRBV10-3; D uncertain. Germline-derived CDR1 and CDR2 are ENHRY and SYGVKD. The CDR3 sequence is 11 residues long. V dropped 4 bases and J dropped 8 bases, with 8 bases sitting between them. CDR3 in amino acids: CAISGGEGYTF. The DNA for the CDR3 is TGTGCCATCAGTGGGGGAGAGGGCTACACCTTC.

The V and J genes are TRBV29-1 and TRBJ2-7, with TRBD2 as a possible D gene (7 bases). Germline values: CDR1 SQVTM, CDR2 ANQGSEA. With 6 bases removed from V and 5 bases from J, the gap between germline ends came to 26 bases. This CDR3 comprises 16 residues. The CDR3: CSVGGPGSGKGNEQYF. The DNA for the CDR3 is TGCAGCGTGGGGGGGCCGGGATCGGGGAAGGGAAACGAGCAGTACTTC.

This clone was picked up a small number of times. The V gene is TRBV2, the J gene TRBJ1-6; D is ambiguous. Germline V lookup: CDR1 SNHLY, CDR2 FYNNEI. The CDR3 runs to 16 residues. V was cut by 3 bases and J by 7 bases, with 16 bases left in between. Here the CDR3 DNA reads TGTGCCAGCAGTGAGTCCTCCCGAGCTCCCAATTCACCCCTCCACTTT. It codes for CASSESSRAPNSPLHF.

V usage is TRBV5-1 and J usage is TRBJ2-5, with 10 positions matching TRBD1. Germline-derived CDR1 and CDR2 are SGHRS and YFSETQ. V shed 0 bases and J 1 base; nucleotides not matched to a gene: 3. This CDR3 has 16 residues. The CDR3 DNA reads TGCGCCAGCAGCTTGGGACAGGGGGCTCCCCAAGAGACCCAGTACTTC. It specifies CASSLGQGAPQETQYF.

This chain connects TRBV2 to TRBJ2-4; 7 positions match TRBD1. Germline V gene sequence: CDR1 SNHLY, CDR2 FYNNEI. The CDR3 extends over 15 amino acids. The V segment lost 7 bases and the J segment 0 bases; nucleotides outside the gene matches: 6. In DNA form, the CDR3 reads TGTGCCAGCACGGGACAGACAATAGCCAAAAACATTCAGTACTTC. Its protein product is CASTGQTIAKNIQYF.

The chain carries TRBV28 and TRBJ1-2; D uncertain. V was trimmed by 5 bases and J by 2 bases, leaving 12 bases between them. The CDR3 covers 14 residues. Germline values: CDR1 MDHEN, CDR2 SYDVKM. The CDR3 coding sequence is TGTGCCAGCAGTACCTTGCAGATAAACTATGGCTACACCTTC. This translates into CASSTLQINYGYTF.

This clone appeared a few times. The chain carries TRBV2 and TRBJ2-7, with TRBD1 matching over 12 bases. Trimming removed 6 bases from V and 7 bases from J; junction bases left unmatched: 10. This CDR3 has 15 residues. CDR1 and CDR2 from the germline V gene are SNHLY and FYNNEI. The CDR3 spells CASRSYGTGGGEQYF. Here the CDR3 DNA reads TGTGCCAGCAGAAGCTACGGGACAGGGGGCGGAGAGCAGTACTTC. Full variable domain (outside the CDR3, taken from reference TRBV2 and TRBJ2-7): EPEVTQTPSHQVTQMGQEVILRCVPISNHLYFYWYRQILGQKVEFLVSFYNNEISEKSEIFDDQFSVERPDGSNFTLKIRSTKLEDSAMYFCASRSYGTGGGEQYFGPGTRLTVT.

The chain couples TRBV5-4 to TRBJ2-3; TRBD1 matches 12 bases. This CDR3 is 17 amino acids long. Germline CDR1 SGHNT, CDR2 YYREEE (reference sequence). The V segment lost 4 bases and the J segment 4 bases; nucleotides outside the gene matches: 10. CDR3 amino acids: CASSQGLGQGAADTQYF. Here the CDR3 DNA reads TGTGCCAGCAGCCAAGGTTTGGGACAGGGGGCGGCAGATACGCAGTATTTT.

The CDR3 sequence is CASSRRVDEQYF. CDR3 nucleotide sequence: TGTGCCAGCAGCCGCAGGGTTGACGAGCAGTACTTC. This sequence joins TRBV12-3 or TRBV12-4 and TRBJ2-7, with a tentative D call TRBD1 (5 bases). Between the trimmed V and J ends, which lost 6 bases and 5 bases, there was a span of 11 bases. CDR3 length equals 12 residues.